The source of this T cell receptor beta chain is a study of T cell responses to AZD1222 COVID-19 vaccine. Findings and caveats of the study: White British people made up most donors, females outnumbered males, and clonal diversity was possibly underestimated. Researchers took repertoire samples only after the peak T cell response had come.

Germline V gives CDR1 SEHNR, CDR2 FQNEAQ (reference sequence). Trimming at V came to 6 bases and at J to 4 bases, leaving 6 bases not matched to a gene. The CDR3 consists of 16 residues. A note on this clone: Its target is not known.

The data were produced by immunoSEQ multiplex PCR, yet TCRdb's version contains in-frame clones alone and is incomplete. Of about 24,000 clones in the sample, more than 85% were seen once. The sequence came from an adult who received the AZD1222 COVID-19 vaccine. This rearrangement joins TRBV7-9 to TRBJ2-3; 14 bases map to TRBD2. Specimen: peripheral blood, collected 28 days after the second AZD1222 dose. Written as DNA, the CDR3 is TGTGCCAGCAGACAGGGACTAGCGGGGGAATCAGATACGCAGTATTTT. Its protein product is CASRQGLAGESDTQYF.